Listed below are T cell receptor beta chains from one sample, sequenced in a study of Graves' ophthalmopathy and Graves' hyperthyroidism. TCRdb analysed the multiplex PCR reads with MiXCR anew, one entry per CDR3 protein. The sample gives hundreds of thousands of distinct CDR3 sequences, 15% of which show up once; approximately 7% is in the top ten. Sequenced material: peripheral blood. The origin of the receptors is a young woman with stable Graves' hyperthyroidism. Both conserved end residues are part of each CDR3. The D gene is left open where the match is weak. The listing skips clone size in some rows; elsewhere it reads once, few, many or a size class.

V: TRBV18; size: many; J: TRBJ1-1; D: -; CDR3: CASSPGHPNTEAFF; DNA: TGTGCCAGCTCACCAGGGCATCCGAACACTGAAGCTTTCTTT
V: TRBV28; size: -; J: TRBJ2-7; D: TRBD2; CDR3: CASSTSGGGSYEQYF; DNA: TGTGCCAGCAGTACTAGCGGAGGGGGGTCCTACGAGCAGTACTTC
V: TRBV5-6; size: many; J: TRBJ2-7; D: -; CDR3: CASSGTTGSYEQYF; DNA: TGTGCCAGCAGCGGGACAACGGGCTCCTACGAGCAGTACTTC
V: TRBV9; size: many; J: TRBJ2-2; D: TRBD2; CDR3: CASSVVSGGRWDWDTGELFF; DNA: TGTGCCAGCAGCGTAGTTTCGGGGGGGCGTTGGGATTGGGACACCGGGGAGCTGTTTTTT
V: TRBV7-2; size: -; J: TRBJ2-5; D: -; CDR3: CASSHTRQARQETQYF; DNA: TGTGCCAGCAGCCACACCCGACAGGCCCGGCAAGAGACCCAGTACTTC
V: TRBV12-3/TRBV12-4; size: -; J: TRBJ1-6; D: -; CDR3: CASILGLARGSPLHF; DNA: TGTGCCAGCATCCTCGGACTAGCTCGGGGATCACCCCTCCACTTT
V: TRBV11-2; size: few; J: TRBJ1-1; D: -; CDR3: CASSPRVWGNTEAFF; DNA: TGTGCCAGCAGCCCTAGGGTGTGGGGCAACACTGAAGCTTTCTTT
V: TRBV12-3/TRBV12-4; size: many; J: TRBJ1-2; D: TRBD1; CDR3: CASSPQGAGYTF; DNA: TGTGCCAGCAGCCCGCAGGGGGCTGGCTACACCTTC
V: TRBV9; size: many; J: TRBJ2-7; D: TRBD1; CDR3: CASSTGQGEDEQYF; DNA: TGTGCCAGCAGCACGGGACAGGGGGAGGATGAGCAGTACTTC
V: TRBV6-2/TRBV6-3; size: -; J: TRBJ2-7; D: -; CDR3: CASTKPGFYEQYF; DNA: TGTGCCAGCACGAAACCGGGGTTCTACGAGCAGTACTTC
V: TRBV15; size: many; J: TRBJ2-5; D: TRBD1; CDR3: CATSLDRGASGQETQYF; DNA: TGTGCCACCAGCCTGGACAGGGGGGCTAGCGGACAAGAGACCCAGTACTTC
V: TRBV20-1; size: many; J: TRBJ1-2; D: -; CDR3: CSARVFLRANYGYTF; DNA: TGCAGTGCTAGAGTATTCCTGCGGGCCAACTATGGCTACACCTTC
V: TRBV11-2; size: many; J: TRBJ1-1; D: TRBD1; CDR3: CASSFRRGLNTEAFF; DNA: TGTGCCAGCAGCTTCCGCAGGGGGTTGAACACTGAAGCTTTCTTT
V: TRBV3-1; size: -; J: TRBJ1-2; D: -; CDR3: CASSQGIDGYTF; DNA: TGTGCCAGCAGCCAGGGCATCGATGGCTACACCTTC
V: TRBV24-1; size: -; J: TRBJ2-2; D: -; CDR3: CATSDLQVTNTGELFF; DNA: TGTGCCACCAGTGATTTGCAAGTGACGAACACCGGGGAGCTGTTTTTT
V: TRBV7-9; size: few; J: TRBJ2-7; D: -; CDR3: CASSLVGHEQYF; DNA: TGTGCCAGCAGCTTGGTTGGCCACGAGCAGTACTTC
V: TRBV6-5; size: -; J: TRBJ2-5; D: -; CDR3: CASSYGKGETQYF; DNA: TGTGCCAGCAGTTACGGGAAGGGGGAGACCCAGTACTTC
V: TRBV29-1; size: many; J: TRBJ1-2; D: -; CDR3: CSVEITGVYGYTF; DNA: TGCAGCGTTGAAATAACGGGAGTTTATGGCTACACCTTC
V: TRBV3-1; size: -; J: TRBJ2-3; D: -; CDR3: CASSQRAGPTDTQYF; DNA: TGTGCCAGCAGCCAAAGGGCGGGGCCCACAGATACGCAGTATTTT
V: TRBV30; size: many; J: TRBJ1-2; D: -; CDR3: CAWTQAIRNYGYTF; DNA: TGTGCCTGGACACAGGCGATCCGAAACTATGGCTACACCTTC
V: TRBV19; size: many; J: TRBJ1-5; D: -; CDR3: CASSIDPYSNQPQHF; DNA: TGTGCCAGTAGTATAGATCCGTATAGCAATCAGCCCCAGCATTTT
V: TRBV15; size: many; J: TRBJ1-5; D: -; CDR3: CATSRDRIMASLNQPQHF; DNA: TGTGCCACCAGCAGAGATAGGATAATGGCCTCCTTAAATCAGCCCCAGCATTTT
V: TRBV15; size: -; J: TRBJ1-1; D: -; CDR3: CATSREGSGAFF; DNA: TGTGCCACCAGCAGAGAGGGGTCGGGAGCTTTCTTT
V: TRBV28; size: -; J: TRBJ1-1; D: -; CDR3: CASSSFTYLHGAEAFF; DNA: TGTGCCAGCAGTTCATTCACATATCTTCATGGCGCTGAAGCTTTCTTT
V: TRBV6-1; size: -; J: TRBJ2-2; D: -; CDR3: CASSETTTGELFF; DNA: TGTGCCAGCAGTGAAACGACCACCGGGGAGCTGTTTTTT
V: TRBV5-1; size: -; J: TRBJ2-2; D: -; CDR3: CASSLGVGTGELFF; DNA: TGCGCCAGCAGCTTGGGAGTTGGCACCGGGGAGCTGTTTTTT
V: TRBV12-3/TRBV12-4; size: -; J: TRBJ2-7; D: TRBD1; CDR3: CASRRDSPSYEQYF; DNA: TGTGCCAGCAGAAGGGACAGCCCCTCCTACGAGCAGTACTTC
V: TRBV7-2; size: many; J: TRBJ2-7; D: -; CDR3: CASSLVGDSYEQYF; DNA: TGTGCCAGCAGCTTAGTGGGGGACTCCTACGAGCAGTACTTC
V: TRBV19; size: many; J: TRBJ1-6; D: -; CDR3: CASSIGQNSPLHF; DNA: TGTGCCAGTAGTATCGGACAGAATTCACCCCTCCACTTT
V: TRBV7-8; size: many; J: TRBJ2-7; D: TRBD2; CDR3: CASSLLPRAGAPYEQYF; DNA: TGTGCCAGCAGTTTACTCCCCCGAGCGGGGGCCCCCTACGAGCAGTACTTC
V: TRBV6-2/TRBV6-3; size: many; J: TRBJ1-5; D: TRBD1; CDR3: CASSRPAGGHSNQPQHF; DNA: TGTGCCAGCAGCCGCCCGGCAGGGGGCCACAGCAATCAGCCCCAGCATTTT
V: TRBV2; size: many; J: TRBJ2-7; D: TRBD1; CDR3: CASTKGQEGEQYF; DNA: TGTGCCAGCACCAAGGGACAGGAAGGCGAGCAGTACTTC
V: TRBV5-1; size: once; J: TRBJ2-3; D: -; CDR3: CASSLVGGATDTQYF; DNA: TGCGCCAGCAGCTTGGTTGGGGGGGCCACAGATACGCAGTATTTT
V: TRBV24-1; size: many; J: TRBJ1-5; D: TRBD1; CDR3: CATSDPRQGSNQPQHF; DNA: TGTGCCACCAGTGACCCGAGACAGGGGAGCAATCAGCCCCAGCATTTT
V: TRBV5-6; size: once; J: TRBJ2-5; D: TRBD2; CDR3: CASSLEVAGAHQETQYF; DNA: TGTGCCAGCAGCTTGGAGGTAGCGGGGGCCCACCAAGAGACCCAGTACTTC
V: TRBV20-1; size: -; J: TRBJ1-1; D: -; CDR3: CSARDLLNTEAFF; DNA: TGCAGTGCTAGAGATCTACTGAACACTGAAGCTTTCTTT
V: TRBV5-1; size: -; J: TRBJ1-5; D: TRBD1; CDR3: CASSPGTGANQPQHF; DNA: TGCGCCAGCAGCCCCGGGACAGGGGCCAATCAGCCCCAGCATTTT
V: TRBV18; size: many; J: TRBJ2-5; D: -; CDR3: CASSPGAGAERIQETQYF; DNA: TGTGCCAGCTCACCCGGGGCGGGGGCCGAGAGGATACAAGAGACCCAGTACTTC
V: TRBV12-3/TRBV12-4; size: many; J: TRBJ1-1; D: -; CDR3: CASRETVLNTEAFF; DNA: TGTGCCAGCAGAGAGACAGTACTGAACACTGAAGCTTTCTTT
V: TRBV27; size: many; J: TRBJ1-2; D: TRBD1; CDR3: CASSLFGQELYGYTF; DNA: TGTGCCAGCAGTTTGTTTGGACAGGAACTATACGGCTACACCTTC
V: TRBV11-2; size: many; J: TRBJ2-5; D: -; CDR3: CASSFIGETQYF; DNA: TGTGCCAGCAGCTTCATTGGGGAGACCCAGTACTTC
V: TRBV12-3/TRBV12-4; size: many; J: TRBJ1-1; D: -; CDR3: CASSLRYTEAFF; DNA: TGTGCCAGCAGTTTACGGTACACTGAAGCTTTCTTT
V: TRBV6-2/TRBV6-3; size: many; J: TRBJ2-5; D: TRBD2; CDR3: CASGLAGNPQETQYF; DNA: TGTGCCAGCGGTCTAGCGGGGAACCCACAAGAGACCCAGTACTTC
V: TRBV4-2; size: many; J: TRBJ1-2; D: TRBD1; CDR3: CASSHLGQGSGYTF; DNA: TGTGCCAGCAGCCATTTGGGACAGGGCTCTGGCTACACCTTC
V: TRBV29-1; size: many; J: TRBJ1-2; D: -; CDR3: CSVVGGAGYGYTF; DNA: TGCAGCGTTGTGGGGGGCGCTGGGTATGGCTACACCTTC
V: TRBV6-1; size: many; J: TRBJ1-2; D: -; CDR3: CASSDGNYGYTF; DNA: TGTGCCAGCAGTGATGGAAACTATGGCTACACCTTC
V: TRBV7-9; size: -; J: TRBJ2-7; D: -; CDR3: CASSLVQEQYF; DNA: TGTGCCAGCAGCTTAGTGCAGGAGCAGTACTTC
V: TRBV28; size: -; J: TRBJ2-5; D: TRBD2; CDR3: CASRGGGEETQYF; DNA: TGTGCCAGCCGCGGGGGGGGCGAGGAGACCCAGTACTTC
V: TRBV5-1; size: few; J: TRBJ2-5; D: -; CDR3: CASSLEYGTAKGGETQYF; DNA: TGCGCCAGCAGCTTGGAGTATGGGACAGCCAAAGGAGGGGAGACCCAGTACTTC
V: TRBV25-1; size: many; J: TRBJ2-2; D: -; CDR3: CASSELGTVSGELFF; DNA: TGTGCCAGCAGTGAATTGGGGACCGTTAGTGGGGAGCTGTTTTTT
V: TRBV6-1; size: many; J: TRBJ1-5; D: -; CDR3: CASRPGGRQPQHF; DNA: TGTGCCAGCCGACCCGGCGGTCGTCAGCCCCAGCATTTT
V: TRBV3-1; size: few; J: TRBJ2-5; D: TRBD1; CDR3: CASSLRTGVEETQYF; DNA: TGTGCCAGCAGCCTACGGACAGGGGTGGAGGAGACCCAGTACTTC
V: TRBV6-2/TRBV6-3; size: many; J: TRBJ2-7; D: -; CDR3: CASSLVSEQYF; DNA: TGTGCCAGCAGTTTAGTGTCAGAGCAGTACTTC
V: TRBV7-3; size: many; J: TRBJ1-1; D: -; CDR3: CASSFQKNTEAFF; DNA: TGTGCCAGCAGCTTTCAAAAGAACACTGAAGCTTTCTTT
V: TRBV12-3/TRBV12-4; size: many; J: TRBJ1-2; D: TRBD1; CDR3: CASSLTGANYGYTF; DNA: TGTGCCAGCAGTTTAACAGGGGCTAACTATGGCTACACCTTC